The 7 T cell receptor beta chains listed next were all sequenced from one sample in a study of T-cell memory formation after mild COVID-19 listed by TCRdb under 2021. The library was prepared using 5' RACE. TCRdb names Illumina NovaSeq 6000 as the instrument used. TCRdb applied fastp at Q25 and MiXCR to the public reads, then kept only in-frame beta chains. A single entry per CDR3 protein holds the most common genes and DNA from its merged rows. Here the sample has about 300,000 distinct CDR3 sequences; approximately 19% occur a single time. The top ten clonotypes cover roughly 21% of the sample. Sequenced sample: PBMCs or a T cell subset sorted from them (not recorded which). The origin of the receptors is a man younger than 30 who had mild COVID-19 (a few samples of this study predate the infection). The sample titles of this study are shuffled in the database, so cell type and time point are left out; the donor was told from shared clones.

The chain combines TRBV7-6 with TRBJ2-3, with D possibly matching TRBD2 (5 bases). V lost 5 bases and J 2 bases, leaving 11 bases between the germline ends. The CDR3 sequence is 14 residues long. CDR1 SGHVS and CDR2 FNYEAQ come from the germline V gene. CDR3 DNA sequence: TGTGCCAGCAGCGGAGGAAGCTACACAGATACGCAGTATTTT. This gives the protein CASSGGSYTDTQYF. The full variable domain, in which reference TRBV7-6 and TRBJ2-3 provide the parts outside the CDR3, is GAGVSQSPRYKVTKRGQDVALRCDPISGHVSLYWYRQALGQGPEFLTYFNYEAQQDKSGLPNDRFSAERPEGSISTLTIQRTEQRDSAMYRCASSGGSYTDTQYFGPGTRLTVL.

In this sample, this clonotype turned up a few times. J is TRBJ1-2 and V is TRBV15; no clear D. Germline CDR1 and CDR2: LNHNV and YYDKDF (reference sequence). The CDR3 consists of 15 residues. V lost 0 bases, J lost 4 bases, and 12 bases lay in between. CDR3 amino acids: CATSREGKWGYGYTF. The CDR3 DNA reads TGTGCCACCAGCAGAGAAGGGAAGTGGGGCTATGGCTACACCTTC. The full variable domain, its missing parts supplied by reference TRBV15 and TRBJ1-2, is DAMVIQNPRYQVTQFGKPVTLSCSQTLNHNVMYWYQQKSSQAPKLLFHYYDKDFNNEADTPDNFQSRRPNTSFCFLDIRSPGLGDTAMYLCATSREGKWGYGYTFGSGTRLTVV.

The chain recombines TRBV10-3 with TRBJ2-3; 12 bases align to TRBD2. The V gene's germline CDR1 is ENHRY and CDR2 SYGVKD. The CDR3 length is 16 residues. V trimming: 2 bases; J trimming: 2 bases; junction bases outside the gene matches: 2. The CDR3 sequence: CAISERTSGVTDTQYF. The CDR3 region has the DNA TGTGCCATCAGTGAGAGGACTAGCGGGGTCACAGATACGCAGTATTTT.

The chain couples TRBV5-1 to TRBJ1-6, with 10 positions matching TRBD1. V shed 2 bases, J shed 11 bases, and the junction held 4 bases outside the gene matches. Per germline, CDR1 SGHRS and CDR2 YFSETQ. This CDR3 has 14 residues. The CDR3 reads CASSFGTGDAPLHF. In nucleotides, the CDR3 is TGCGCCAGCAGCTTCGGGACAGGGGACGCACCCCTCCACTTT.

This clonotype was detected only a few times. This sequence joins TRBV29-1 and TRBJ1-1; tentatively, D is TRBD1 (5 bases). The ends were cut back, 4 bases at V and 1 base at J, with 16 bases in the middle. The CDR3 loop spans 15 amino acids. Germline V gene data show CDR1 as SQVTM and CDR2 as ANQGSEA. The CDR3: CSVGSRMGGNTEAFF. CDR3 DNA sequence: TGCAGCGTTGGTAGCAGGATGGGGGGGAACACTGAAGCTTTCTTT.

CDR3 bases: TGCAGTGCGTCTCCGGATTTCAATCAGCCCCAGCATTTT. Protein product: CSASPDFNQPQHF. The chain couples TRBV20-1 to TRBJ1-5; D is undetermined. The germline V and J ends were trimmed by 6 bases and 3 bases, with 12 bases remaining between them. The length of the CDR3 is 13 residues. The germline CDR1 and CDR2 sequences are DFQATT and SNEGSKA (reference sequence).

The rearrangement joins TRBV10-1 to TRBJ2-7; no firm D call. Germline CDR1 WNHNN, CDR2 SYGVQD (reference sequence). This CDR3 comprises 12 residues. Trimming stripped 0 bases from V and 5 bases from J, with 5 bases between. In nucleotides, the CDR3 is TGCGCCAGCAGTGAGTCGAACCACGAGCAGTACTTC. It translates to CASSESNHEQYF.